This T cell receptor beta chain was documented in a study of OX40 agonist ivuxolimab in advanced cancers. Turning to the study itself: Of the participants, approximately 36% had some prior anti-PD-1, anti-PD-L1 or anti-CTLA-4 therapy, which was allowed.

With regard to this clone: Its target is not known.

Here immunoSEQ multiplex PCR was the method, and the copy in TCRdb shows in-frame clones only, minus some. Found here are 65,000 to 70,000 clones, 75% to 85% of them singletons; the top ten hold 0.4% to 0.45%. Germline-derived CDR1 and CDR2 are SGHTA and FQGNSA. V lost 5 bases and J lost 1, with 11 bases in between. This CDR3 has 14 residues. Study findings and constraints: Partial responders at 0.1-3.0 mg/kg had among the lowest clonal expansion.

The chain combines TRBV7-2 with TRBJ1-1; D is possibly TRBD1 (5 bases). The TCR was taken from an adult with an advanced solid tumor such as melanoma, head and neck, liver or kidney cancer. This specimen was CD4+ or CD8+ T cells sorted from blood, taken in a trial of the OX40 agonist ivuxolimab. CDR3 sequence: CASSLGPENTEAFF. The CDR3 bases are TGTGCCAGCAGCCTGGGGCCCGAGAACACTGAAGCTTTCTTT. The full variable domain, its missing parts supplied by reference TRBV7-2 and TRBJ1-1, is GAGVSQSPSNKVTEKGKDVELRCDPISGHTALYWYRQSLGQGLEFLIYFQGNSAPDKSGLPSDRFSAERTGGSVSTLTIQRTQQEDSAVYLCASSLGPENTEAFFGQGTRLTVV.